This T cell receptor (beta chain) originates from a study of T cells in Graves' hyperthyroidism and ophthalmopathy. Study-wide findings and caveats: Researchers found most expanded thyroid clonotypes above 0.001 in blood as well. Ophthalmopathy stood apart from stable hyperthyroidism in a 13 V-J model.

This clonotype was observed many times. What it binds is not known. Amplified regions were TCR beta CDR3 sequences from RNA transcripts. Primed by the HTBI set, a first-round RT-PCR was run on the TCR CDR3. TCRdb passed the multiplex PCR reads through MiXCR, listing each CDR3 protein once. This table has roughly 570,000 distinct CDR3 sequences, around 45% appearing once. The length of the CDR3 is 20 residues. V lost 4 bases, J lost 0 bases, and 22 bases lay in between. Germline CDR1 and CDR2: LNHDA and SQIVND (reference sequence). Clinical symptoms, serum thyroxine and TRAb, thyroid ultrasound and orbital computed tomography were used for the diagnoses.

V gene TRBV19 combines with J gene TRBJ2-6; D may correspond to TRBD1 or TRBD2 (5 bases each). The TCR comes from a woman aged 18-30 years with Graves' hyperthyroidism. Input material: peripheral blood or thyroid tissue (not recorded which). In DNA, the CDR3 is TGTGCCAGTAGTAGAGATCGGGACCCCCTTTCCCCCTCTGGGGCCAACGTCCTGACTTTC. Translation gives CASSRDRDPLSPSGANVLTF.